This T cell receptor (beta chain) was identified during a study of shared clonotypes between healthy human individuals. Positive CCR7 selection of CD45RO-negative cells yielded the naive CD8 cells, and terminally differentiated effector memory CD45RA+ cells were excluded. Study-wide results and limits: Sequencing depth was expected to affect clonotype sharing among donors.

V shed 5 bases, J shed 3 bases, and the junction held 5 bases outside the gene matches. CDR1 is LNHDA and CDR2 is SQIVND in the germline V gene (reference sequence). This CDR3 spans 14 amino acids. A few counts support this clone. Its antigen remains unknown. This CDR3 is also generated by other DNA sequences in the sample. Profiled with immunoSEQ multiplex PCR; TCRdb holds only in-frame clones, not every one. The table has some 2 million clones, around 96% seen once; the top ten hold 1% to 1.3%. The chain combines TRBV19 with TRBJ2-7; TRBD1 agrees at 9 bases. The TCR comes from a man aged 18 to 35 in good health. The specimen was naive CD8+ T cells sorted from blood. CDR3 bases: TGTGCCAGTAGTCCCCGGGACAGGGTCTACGAGCAGTACTTC. Protein: CASSPRDRVYEQYF. Filled out from reference TRBV19 and TRBJ2-7, the complete variable domain reads DGGITQSPKYLFRKEGQNVTLSCEQNLNHDAMYWYRQDPGQGLRLIYYSQIVNDFQKGDIAEGYSVSREKKESFPLTVTSAQKNPTAFYLCASSPRDRVYEQYFGPGTRLTVT.